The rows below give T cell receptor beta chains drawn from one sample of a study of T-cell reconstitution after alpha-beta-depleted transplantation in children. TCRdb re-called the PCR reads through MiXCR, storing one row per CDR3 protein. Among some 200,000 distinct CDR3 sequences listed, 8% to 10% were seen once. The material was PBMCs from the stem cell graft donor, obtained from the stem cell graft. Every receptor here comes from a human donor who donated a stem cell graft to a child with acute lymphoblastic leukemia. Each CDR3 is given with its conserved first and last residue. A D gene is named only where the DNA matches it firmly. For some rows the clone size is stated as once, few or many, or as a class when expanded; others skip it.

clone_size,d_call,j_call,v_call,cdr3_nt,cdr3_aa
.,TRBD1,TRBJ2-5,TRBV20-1,TGCAGTGCAAGGCCGTGGGACAGGGACCAAGAGACCCAGTACTTC,CSARPWDRDQETQYF
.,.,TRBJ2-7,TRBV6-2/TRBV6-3,TGTGCCAGCAGTTACTCCCCGAACAGCCCTCGTTTTCTTTCGGACGAGCAGTACTTC,CASSYSPNSPRFLSDEQYF
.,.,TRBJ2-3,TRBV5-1,TGCGCCAGCAGCTTGGGACGGCTTAGGGGCACAGATACGCAGTATTTT,CASSLGRLRGTDTQYF
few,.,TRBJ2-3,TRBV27,TGTGCCAGCAGTCCGAGTGTGTGGGATACGCAGTATTTT,CASSPSVWDTQYF
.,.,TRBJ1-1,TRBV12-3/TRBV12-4,TGTGCCAGCAGTAAAAGAGGGAACACTGAAGCTTTCTTT,CASSKRGNTEAFF
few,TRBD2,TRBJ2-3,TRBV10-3,TGTGCCATCAGCGGGGGGGATACGCAGTATTTT,CAISGGDTQYF
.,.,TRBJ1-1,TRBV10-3,TGTGCCATCTTGGCAGCCCGCGGGGGCACTGAAGCTTTCTTT,CAILAARGGTEAFF
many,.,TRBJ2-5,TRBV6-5,TGTGCCAGCAGCCGGTACCGGGGGCCGGAGACCCAGTACTTC,CASSRYRGPETQYF
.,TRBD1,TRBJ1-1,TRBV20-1,TGCAGTGCTAGGGACCAGCTTATTAGAGACAGGGCCTACACTGAAGCTTTCTTT,CSARDQLIRDRAYTEAFF
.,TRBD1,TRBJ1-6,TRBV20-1,TGCAGTGCTAGATCTGACTGGCGGGACAGCTCAAATTCACCCCTCCACTTT,CSARSDWRDSSNSPLHF
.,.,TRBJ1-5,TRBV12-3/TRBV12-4,TGTGCCAGCACCAGCGGCTGGGGGTTGCCCCAGCATTTT,CASTSGWGLPQHF
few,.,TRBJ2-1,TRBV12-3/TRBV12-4,TGTGCCAGCAGTCATGAAACAGAGAGCTCCTACAATGAGCAGTTCTTC,CASSHETESSYNEQFF
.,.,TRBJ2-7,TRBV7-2,TGTGCCAGCAGCTTAGGGGGGATCAACGAGCAGTACTTC,CASSLGGINEQYF
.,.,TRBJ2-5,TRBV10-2,TGCGCCAGCAGTGTGATTCAAGAGACCCAGTACTTC,CASSVIQETQYF
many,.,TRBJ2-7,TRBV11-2,TGTGCCAGCAGCTTAGATACAGGCCTTCTCTACGAGCAGTACTTC,CASSLDTGLLYEQYF
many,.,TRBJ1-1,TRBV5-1,TGCGCCAGCAGCTTGGGGCTTAGGACGATGGGGCGGGAAGAAGCTTTCTTT,CASSLGLRTMGREEAFF
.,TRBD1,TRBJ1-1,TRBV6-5,TGTGCCAGCAGTATCCCGGGACAGGGGACCACTGAAGCTTTCTTT,CASSIPGQGTTEAFF
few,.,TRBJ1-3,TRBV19,TGTGCCAGTAGCACGACAGGTCTCTCTGGAAACACCATATATTTT,CASSTTGLSGNTIYF
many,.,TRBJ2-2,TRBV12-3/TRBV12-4,TGTGCCAGCAGTCCTCGGTCCCCTACCGCCCCCGGGGAGCTGTTTTTT,CASSPRSPTAPGELFF
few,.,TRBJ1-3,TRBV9,TGTGCCAGCAGCCCTGTTGAATTAGTTGGAAACACCATATATTTT,CASSPVELVGNTIYF
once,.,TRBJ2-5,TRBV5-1,TGCGCCAGCAGCGGCGATCTTGGGGGAGAGACCCAGTACTTC,CASSGDLGGETQYF
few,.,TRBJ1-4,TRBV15,TGTGCCACCAGCAGAAAGCAGGGAGGCGAAAAACTGTTTTTT,CATSRKQGGEKLFF
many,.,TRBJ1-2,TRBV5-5,TGTGCCAGCAGCTTGGCACAGAGAGGCTACACCTTC,CASSLAQRGYTF
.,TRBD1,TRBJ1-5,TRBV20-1,TGCAGTGCCGACTTTCCCAGGGGGCCCGGTCAGCCCCAGCATTTT,CSADFPRGPGQPQHF
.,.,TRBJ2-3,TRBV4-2,TGTGCCAGCAGCCAATCCGGGTCGGGGAGGACAGATACGCAGTATTTT,CASSQSGSGRTDTQYF
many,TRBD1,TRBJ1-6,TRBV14,TGTGCCAGCAGCCGCAGACAGGGGAGAAATTCACCCCTCCACTTT,CASSRRQGRNSPLHF
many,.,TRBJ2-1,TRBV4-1,TGCGCCAGCAGCCTCCCCGGCCGCAATAACTACAATGAGCAGTTCTTC,CASSLPGRNNYNEQFF
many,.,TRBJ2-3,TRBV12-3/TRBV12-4,TGTGCCAGCACCGTCACGTCGGGGGGCACAGATACGCAGTATTTT,CASTVTSGGTDTQYF
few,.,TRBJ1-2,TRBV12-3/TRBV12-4,TGTGCCAGCAGTTTCGGTTACTATGGCTACACCTTC,CASSFGYYGYTF
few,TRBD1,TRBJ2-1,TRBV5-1,TGCGCCAGCACAAAGACAGGGCCTGCGCGCAATGAGCAGTTCTTC,CASTKTGPARNEQFF
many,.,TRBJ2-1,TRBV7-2,TGTGCCAGCAGTCCCGGGTCGAGAGGCACCTACAATGAGCAGTTCTTC,CASSPGSRGTYNEQFF
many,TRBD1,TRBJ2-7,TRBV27,TGTGCCAGCAGAATCATGACAGGGGGGGGCGAGCAGTACTTC,CASRIMTGGGEQYF
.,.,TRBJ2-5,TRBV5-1,TGCGCCAGCAGCTTCGGGGGGCTGGTTGAGGAGACCCAGTACTTC,CASSFGGLVEETQYF
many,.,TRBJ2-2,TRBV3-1,TGTGCCAGCAGCCCACCTCCGGTGAACACCGGGGAGCTGTTTTTT,CASSPPPVNTGELFF
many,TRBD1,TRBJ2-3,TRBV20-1,TGCAGTGCTAGGGACAGGGTATCGGATACGCAGTATTTT,CSARDRVSDTQYF
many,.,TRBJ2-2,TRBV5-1,TGCGCCAGCAGCTTCGGGAACACCGGGGAGCTGTTTTTT,CASSFGNTGELFF
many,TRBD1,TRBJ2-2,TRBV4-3,TGCGCCAGCAGACAGGACAGGGTTAGCACCGGGGAGCTGTTTTTT,CASRQDRVSTGELFF
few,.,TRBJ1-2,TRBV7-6,TGTGCCAGCAGCTCTTCTTGGGGGGCGCGCGCCTTC,CASSSSWGARAF
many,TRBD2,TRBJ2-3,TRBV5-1,TGCGCCAGCAGCTTGTCTAGCGGGGGGGCCTTGAGCACAGATACGCAGTATTTT,CASSLSSGGALSTDTQYF
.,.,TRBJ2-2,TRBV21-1,TGTGCCAGCAGCAAGTACCGGGACAGGGTCATCTCGAACACCGGGGAGCTGTTTTTT,CASSKYRDRVISNTGELFF
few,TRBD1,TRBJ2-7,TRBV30,TGTGCCTGGAGTGGACAGGGAGTGCACGAGCAGTACTTC,CAWSGQGVHEQYF